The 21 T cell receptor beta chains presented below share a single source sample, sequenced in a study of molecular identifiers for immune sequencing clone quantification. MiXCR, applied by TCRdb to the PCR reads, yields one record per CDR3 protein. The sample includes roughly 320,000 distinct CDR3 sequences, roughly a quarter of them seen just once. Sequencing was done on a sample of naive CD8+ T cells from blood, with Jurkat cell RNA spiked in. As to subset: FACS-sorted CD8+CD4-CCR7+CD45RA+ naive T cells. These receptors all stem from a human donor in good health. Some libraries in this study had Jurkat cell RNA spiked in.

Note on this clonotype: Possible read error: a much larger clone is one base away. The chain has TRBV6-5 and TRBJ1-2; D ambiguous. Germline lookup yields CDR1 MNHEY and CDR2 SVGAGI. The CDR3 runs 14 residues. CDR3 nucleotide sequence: TGTGCCAGCAGTCCGGTCAACGTTAACTATAGCTACACCTTC. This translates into CASSPVNVNYSYTF.

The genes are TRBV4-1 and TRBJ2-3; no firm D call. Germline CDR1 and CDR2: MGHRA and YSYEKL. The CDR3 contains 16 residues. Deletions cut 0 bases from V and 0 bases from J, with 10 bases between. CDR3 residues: CASSQDFRPSTDTQYF. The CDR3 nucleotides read TGCGCCAGCAGCCAAGATTTCCGGCCTAGCACAGATACGCAGTATTTT.

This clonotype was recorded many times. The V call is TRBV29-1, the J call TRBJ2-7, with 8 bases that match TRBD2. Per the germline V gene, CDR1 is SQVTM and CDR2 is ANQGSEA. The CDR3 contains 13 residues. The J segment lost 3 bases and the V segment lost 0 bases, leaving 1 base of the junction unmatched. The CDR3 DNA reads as TGCAGCGTTGAAGAGGGGACTAGCTACGAGCAGTACTTC. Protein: CSVEEGTSYEQYF.

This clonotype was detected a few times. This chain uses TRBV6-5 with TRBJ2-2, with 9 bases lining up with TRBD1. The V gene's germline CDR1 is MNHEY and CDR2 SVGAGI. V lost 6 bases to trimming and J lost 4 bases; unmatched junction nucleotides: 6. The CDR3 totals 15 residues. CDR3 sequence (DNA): TGTGCCAGCAGACTCGGGACAGGGATCACCGGGGAGCTGTTTTTT. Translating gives CASRLGTGITGELFF.

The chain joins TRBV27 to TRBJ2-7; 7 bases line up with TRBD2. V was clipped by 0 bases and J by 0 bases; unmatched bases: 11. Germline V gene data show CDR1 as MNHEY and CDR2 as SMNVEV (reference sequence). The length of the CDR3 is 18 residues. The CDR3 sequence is CASSLSGPAGGSSYEQYF. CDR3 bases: TGTGCCAGCAGTTTATCAGGCCCGGCTGGCGGGAGCTCCTACGAGCAGTACTTC.

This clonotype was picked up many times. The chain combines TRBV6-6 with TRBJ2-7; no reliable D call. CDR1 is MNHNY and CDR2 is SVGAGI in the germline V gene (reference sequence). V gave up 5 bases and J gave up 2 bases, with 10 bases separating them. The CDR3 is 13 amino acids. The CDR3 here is CASSEPGTYEQYF. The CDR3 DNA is TGTGCCAGCAGTGAACCGGGCACCTACGAGCAGTACTTC.

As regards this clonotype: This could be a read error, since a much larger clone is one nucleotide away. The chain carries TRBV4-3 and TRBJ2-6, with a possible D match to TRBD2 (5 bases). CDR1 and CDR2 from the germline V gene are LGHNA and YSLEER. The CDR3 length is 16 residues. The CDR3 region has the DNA TGCGCCAGAAGCCAACTCGGGGTGACTGGGGCCAACGTCCTGACTTTC. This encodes CARSQLGVTGANVLTF.

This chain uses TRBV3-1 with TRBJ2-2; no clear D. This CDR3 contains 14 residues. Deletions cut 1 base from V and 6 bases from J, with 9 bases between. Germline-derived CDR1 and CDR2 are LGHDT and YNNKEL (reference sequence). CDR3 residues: CASSQGGKAGELFF. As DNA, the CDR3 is TGTGCCAGCAGCCAAGGAGGCAAGGCCGGGGAGCTGTTTTTT.

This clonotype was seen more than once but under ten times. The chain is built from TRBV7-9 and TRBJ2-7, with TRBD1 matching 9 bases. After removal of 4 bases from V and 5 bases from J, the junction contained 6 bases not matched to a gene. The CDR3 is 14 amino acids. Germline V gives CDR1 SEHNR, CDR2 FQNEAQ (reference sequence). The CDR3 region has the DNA TGTGCCAGCAGCTCAATACAGGGGGCTAACGAGCAGTACTTC. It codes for CASSSIQGANEQYF.

As DNA, the CDR3 is TGTGCCAGCAGCTACGAGACAGGGACCCACGAGCAGTACTTC. Protein: CASSYETGTHEQYF. The chain carries TRBV7-9 and TRBJ2-7, with 7 bases lining up with TRBD1. The CDR3 has 14 residues. Trimming removed 4 bases from V and 5 bases from J; junction bases left unmatched: 8. In germline, CDR1 is SEHNR, CDR2 FQNEAQ (reference sequence).

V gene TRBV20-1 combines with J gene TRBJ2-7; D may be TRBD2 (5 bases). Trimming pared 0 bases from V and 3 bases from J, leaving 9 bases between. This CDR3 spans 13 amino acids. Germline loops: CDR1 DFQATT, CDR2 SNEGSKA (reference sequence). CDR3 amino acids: CSARELGGYEQYF. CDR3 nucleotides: TGCAGTGCTAGAGAACTAGGAGGCTACGAGCAGTACTTC.

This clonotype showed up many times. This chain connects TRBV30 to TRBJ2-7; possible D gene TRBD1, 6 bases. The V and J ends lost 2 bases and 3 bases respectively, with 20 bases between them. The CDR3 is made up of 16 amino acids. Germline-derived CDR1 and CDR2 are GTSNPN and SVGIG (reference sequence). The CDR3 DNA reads TGTGCCTGGAGTCGACTGACAGGAAACAAGGACTACGAGCAGTACTTC. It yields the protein CAWSRLTGNKDYEQYF.

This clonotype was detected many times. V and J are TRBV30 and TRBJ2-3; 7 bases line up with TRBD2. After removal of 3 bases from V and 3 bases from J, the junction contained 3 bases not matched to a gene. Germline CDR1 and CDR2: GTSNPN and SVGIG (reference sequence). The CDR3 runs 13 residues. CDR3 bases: TGTGCCTGGAGGTCAGCGGGGACAGATACGCAGTATTTT. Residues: CAWRSAGTDTQYF.

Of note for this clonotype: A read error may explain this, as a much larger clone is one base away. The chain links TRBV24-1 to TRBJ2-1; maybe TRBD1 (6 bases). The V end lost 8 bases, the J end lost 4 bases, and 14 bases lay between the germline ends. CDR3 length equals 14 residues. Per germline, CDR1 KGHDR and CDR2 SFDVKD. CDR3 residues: CATNDFTGYNEQFF. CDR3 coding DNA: TGTGCCACCAATGACTTCACAGGGTACAATGAGCAGTTCTTC.

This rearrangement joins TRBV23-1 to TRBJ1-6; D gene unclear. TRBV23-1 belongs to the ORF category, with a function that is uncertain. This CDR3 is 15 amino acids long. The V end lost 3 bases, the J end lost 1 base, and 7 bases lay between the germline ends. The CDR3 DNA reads TGCGCCAGCAGTCAGAGAGAATCCTATAATTCACCCCTCCACTTT. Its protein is CASSQRESYNSPLHF.

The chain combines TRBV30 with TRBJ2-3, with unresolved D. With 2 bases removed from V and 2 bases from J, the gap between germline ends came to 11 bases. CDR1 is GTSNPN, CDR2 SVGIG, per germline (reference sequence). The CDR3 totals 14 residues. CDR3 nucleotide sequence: TGTGCCTGGAGTTTGGTTTCGACCACAGATACGCAGTATTTT. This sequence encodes CAWSLVSTTDTQYF.

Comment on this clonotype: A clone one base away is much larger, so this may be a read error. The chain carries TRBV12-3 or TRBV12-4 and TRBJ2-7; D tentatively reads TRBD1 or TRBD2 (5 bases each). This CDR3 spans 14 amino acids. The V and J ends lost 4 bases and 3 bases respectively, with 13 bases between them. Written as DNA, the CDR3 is TGTGCCAGCAGTTCGGACTGGGACGACTACGAGCAGTACTTC. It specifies CASSSDWDDYEQYF.

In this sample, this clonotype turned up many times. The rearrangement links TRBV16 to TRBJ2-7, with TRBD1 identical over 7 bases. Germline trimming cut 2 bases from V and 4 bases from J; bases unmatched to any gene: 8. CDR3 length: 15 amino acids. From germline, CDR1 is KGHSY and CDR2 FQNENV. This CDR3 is CASSQPADRLYEQYF. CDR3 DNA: TGTGCCAGCAGCCAACCCGCGGACAGGCTATACGAGCAGTACTTC.

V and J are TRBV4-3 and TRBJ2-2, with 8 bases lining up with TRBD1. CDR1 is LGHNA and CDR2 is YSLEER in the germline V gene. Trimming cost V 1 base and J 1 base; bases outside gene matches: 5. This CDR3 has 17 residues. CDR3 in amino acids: CASSQGAGGRNTGELFF. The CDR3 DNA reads TGCGCCAGCAGCCAAGGCGCAGGGGGCCGGAACACCGGGGAGCTGTTTTTT.

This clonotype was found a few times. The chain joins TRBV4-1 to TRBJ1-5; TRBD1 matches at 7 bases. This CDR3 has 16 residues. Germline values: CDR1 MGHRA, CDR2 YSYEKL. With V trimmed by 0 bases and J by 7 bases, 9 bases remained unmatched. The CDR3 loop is CASSQDSAGGFQPQHF. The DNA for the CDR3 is TGCGCCAGCAGCCAAGATTCGGCAGGGGGTTTCCAGCCCCAGCATTTT.

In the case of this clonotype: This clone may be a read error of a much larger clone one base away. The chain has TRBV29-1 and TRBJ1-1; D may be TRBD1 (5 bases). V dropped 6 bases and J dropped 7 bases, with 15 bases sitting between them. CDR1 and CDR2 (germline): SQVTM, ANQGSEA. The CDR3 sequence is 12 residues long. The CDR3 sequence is CSVLLGTGEAFF. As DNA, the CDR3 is TGCAGCGTCCTACTTGGCACAGGTGAAGCTTTCTTT. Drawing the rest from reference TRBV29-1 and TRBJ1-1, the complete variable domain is SAVISQKPSRDICQRGTSLTIQCQVDSQVTMMFWYRQQPGQSLTLIATANQGSEATYESGFVIDKFPISRPNLTFSTLTVSNMSPEDSSIYLCSVLLGTGEAFFGQGTRLTVV.